This T cell receptor beta chain was obtained from a study of cytomegalovirus exposure and HLA in healthy donors. Germline loops: CDR1 LNHDA, CDR2 SQIVND (reference sequence). This CDR3 region has 14 residues. V was pared by 6 bases and J by 0 bases, with 9 bases between. PCR employed 60 Vbeta and 13 Jbeta primers. Profiling relied on immunoSEQ multiplex PCR, and the TCRdb table lists in-frame clones only, not all of them. This table holds some 160,000 clones, around 88% found once. The chain links TRBV19 to TRBJ2-1, with D possibly matching TRBD2 (6 bases). The sample consisted of PBMCs. The clonotype was recovered from a woman aged 18-29 years in good health and CMV-seronegative. This CDR3 reads CASSRSGSYNEQFF. CDR3 nucleotide sequence: TGTGCCAGTAGCCGTAGCGGCTCCTACAATGAGCAGTTCTTC.